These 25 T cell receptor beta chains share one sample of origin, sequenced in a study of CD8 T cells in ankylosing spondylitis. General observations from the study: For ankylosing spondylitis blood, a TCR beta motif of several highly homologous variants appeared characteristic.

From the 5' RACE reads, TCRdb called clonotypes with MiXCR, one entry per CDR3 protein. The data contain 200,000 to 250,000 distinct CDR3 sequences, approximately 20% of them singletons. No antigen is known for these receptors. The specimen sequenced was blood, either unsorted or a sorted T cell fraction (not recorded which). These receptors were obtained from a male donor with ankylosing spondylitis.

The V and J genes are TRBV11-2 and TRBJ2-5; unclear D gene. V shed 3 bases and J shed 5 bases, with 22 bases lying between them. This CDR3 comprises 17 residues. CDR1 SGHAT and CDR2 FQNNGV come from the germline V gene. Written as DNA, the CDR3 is TGTGCCAGCAGCTTCGCCGGACCAACGGTTGATTGGGAGACCCAGTACTTC. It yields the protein CASSFAGPTVDWETQYF.

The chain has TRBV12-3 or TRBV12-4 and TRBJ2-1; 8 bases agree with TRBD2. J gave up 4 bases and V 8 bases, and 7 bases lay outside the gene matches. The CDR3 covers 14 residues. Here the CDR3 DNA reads TGTGCCAGCGGTAGCGGGATCTCGTACAATGAGCAGTTCTTC. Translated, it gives CASGSGISYNEQFF.

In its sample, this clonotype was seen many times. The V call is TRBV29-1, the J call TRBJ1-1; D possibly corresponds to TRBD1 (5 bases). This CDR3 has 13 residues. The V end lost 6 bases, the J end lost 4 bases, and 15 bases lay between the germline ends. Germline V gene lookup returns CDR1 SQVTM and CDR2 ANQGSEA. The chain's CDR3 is CSVDEKGLTEAFF. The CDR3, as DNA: TGCAGCGTCGATGAAAAGGGACTCACTGAAGCTTTCTTT.

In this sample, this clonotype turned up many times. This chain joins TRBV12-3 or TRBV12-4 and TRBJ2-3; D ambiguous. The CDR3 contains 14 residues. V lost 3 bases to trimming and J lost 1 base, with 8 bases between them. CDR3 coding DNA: TGTGCCAGCAGTTTCGGTGGGGGCACAGATACGCAGTATTTT. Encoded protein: CASSFGGGTDTQYF.

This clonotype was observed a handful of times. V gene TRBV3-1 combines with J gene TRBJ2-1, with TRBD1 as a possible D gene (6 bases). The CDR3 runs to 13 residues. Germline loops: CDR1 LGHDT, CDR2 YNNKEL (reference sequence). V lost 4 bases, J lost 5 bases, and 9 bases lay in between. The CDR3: CASSRDNHNEQFF. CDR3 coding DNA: TGTGCCAGCAGCCGGGACAACCACAATGAGCAGTTCTTC.

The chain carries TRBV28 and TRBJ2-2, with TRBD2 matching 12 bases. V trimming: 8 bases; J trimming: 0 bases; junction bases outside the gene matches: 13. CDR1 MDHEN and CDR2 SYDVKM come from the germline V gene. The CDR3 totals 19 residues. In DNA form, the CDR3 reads TGTGCCAGCGGTACCCTAAGACTAGCGGGAGCGGCGAACACCGGGGAGCTGTTTTTT. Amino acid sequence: CASGTLRLAGAANTGELFF. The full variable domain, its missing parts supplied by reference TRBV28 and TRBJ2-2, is DVKVTQSSRYLVKRTGEKVFLECVQDMDHENMFWYRQDPGLGLRLIYFSYDVKMKEKGDIPEGYSVSREKKERFSLILESASTNQTSMYLCASGTLRLAGAANTGELFFGEGSRLTVL.

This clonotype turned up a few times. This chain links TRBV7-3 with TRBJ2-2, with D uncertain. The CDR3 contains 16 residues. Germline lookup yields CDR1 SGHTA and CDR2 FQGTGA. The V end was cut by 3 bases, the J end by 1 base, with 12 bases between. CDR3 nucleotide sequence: TGTGCCAGCAGCTTCGGTCCCACCGAGAACACCGGGGAGCTGTTTTTT. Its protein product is CASSFGPTENTGELFF. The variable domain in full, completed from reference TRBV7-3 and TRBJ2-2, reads GAGVSQTPSNKVTEKGKYVELRCDPISGHTALYWYRQSLGQGPEFLIYFQGTGAADDSGLPNDRFFAVRPEGSVSTLKIQRTERGDSAVYLCASSFGPTENTGELFFGEGSRLTVL.

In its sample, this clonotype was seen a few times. The CDR3 region has the DNA TGTGCCAGCATCTCCCTTGACGGACTGGAGTCCTACAATGAGCAGTTCTTC. Protein sequence: CASISLDGLESYNEQFF. This chain uses TRBV7-9 with TRBJ2-1, with TRBD2 as a possible D gene (5 bases). Trimming removed 7 bases from V and 1 base from J, with 20 bases in between. There are 17 residues in the CDR3. CDR1 SEHNR and CDR2 FQNEAQ come from the germline V gene (reference sequence).

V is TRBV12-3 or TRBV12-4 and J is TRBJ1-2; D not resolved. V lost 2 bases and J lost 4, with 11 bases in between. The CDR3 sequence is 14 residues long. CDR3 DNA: TGTGCCAGCAGTTTACGGGCGGGATCCTATGGCTACACCTTC. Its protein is CASSLRAGSYGYTF.

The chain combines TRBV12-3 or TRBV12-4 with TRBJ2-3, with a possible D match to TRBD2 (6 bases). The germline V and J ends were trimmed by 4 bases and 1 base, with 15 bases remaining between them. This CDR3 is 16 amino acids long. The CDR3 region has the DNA TGTGCCAGCAGTTCTTGGGCTAGCGTGGGCACAGATACGCAGTATTTT. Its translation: CASSSWASVGTDTQYF.

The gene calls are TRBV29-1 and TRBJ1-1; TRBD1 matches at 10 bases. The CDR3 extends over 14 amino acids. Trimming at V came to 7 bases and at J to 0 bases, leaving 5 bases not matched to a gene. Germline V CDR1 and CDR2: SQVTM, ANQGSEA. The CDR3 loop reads CSGKDRGMNTEAFF. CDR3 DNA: TGCAGCGGCAAGGACAGGGGGATGAACACTGAAGCTTTCTTT.

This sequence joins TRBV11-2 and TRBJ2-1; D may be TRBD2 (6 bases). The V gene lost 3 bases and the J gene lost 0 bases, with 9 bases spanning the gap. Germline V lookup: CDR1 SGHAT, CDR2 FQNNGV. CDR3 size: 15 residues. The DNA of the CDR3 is TGTGCCAGCAGCTTCCGGGACTTCTCCTACAATGAGCAGTTCTTC. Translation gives CASSFRDFSYNEQFF.

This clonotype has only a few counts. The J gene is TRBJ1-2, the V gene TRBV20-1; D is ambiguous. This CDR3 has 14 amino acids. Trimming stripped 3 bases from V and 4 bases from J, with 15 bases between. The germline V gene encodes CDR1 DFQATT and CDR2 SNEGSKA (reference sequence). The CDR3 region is CSASLSEIPYGYTF. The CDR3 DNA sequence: TGCAGTGCTAGTTTGTCAGAGATCCCCTATGGCTACACCTTC.

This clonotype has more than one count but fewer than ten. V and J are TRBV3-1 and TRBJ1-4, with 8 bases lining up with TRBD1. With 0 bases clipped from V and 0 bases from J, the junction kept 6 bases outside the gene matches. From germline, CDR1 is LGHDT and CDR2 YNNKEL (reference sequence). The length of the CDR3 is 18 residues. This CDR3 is CASSQDETGDATNEKLFF. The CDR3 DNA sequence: TGTGCCAGCAGCCAAGATGAGACAGGGGATGCAACTAATGAAAAACTGTTTTTT.

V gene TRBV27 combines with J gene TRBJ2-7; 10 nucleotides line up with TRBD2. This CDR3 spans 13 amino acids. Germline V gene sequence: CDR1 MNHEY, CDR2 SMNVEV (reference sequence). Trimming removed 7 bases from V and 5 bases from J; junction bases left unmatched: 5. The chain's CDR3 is CASKSGREDEQYF. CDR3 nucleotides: TGTGCCAGCAAAAGCGGGAGGGAGGACGAGCAGTACTTC.

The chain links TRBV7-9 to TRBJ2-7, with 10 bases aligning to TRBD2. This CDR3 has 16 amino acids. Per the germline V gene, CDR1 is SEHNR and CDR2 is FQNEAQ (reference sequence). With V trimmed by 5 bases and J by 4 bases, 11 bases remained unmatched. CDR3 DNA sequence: TGTGCCAGCAGCCTCCCAACTAGCGGGGTTCTATACGAGCAGTACTTC. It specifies CASSLPTSGVLYEQYF.

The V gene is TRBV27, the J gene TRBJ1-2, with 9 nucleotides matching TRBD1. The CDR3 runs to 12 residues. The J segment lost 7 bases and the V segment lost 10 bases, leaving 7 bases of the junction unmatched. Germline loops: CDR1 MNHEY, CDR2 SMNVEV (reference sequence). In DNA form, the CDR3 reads TGTGCCACCAGGGACAGGGCGTCTGGCTACACCTTC. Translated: CATRDRASGYTF.

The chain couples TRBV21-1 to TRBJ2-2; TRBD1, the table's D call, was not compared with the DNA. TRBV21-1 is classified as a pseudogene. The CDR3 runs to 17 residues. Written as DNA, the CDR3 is TGTGCCAGCAGCAAATGGGGCAGGGGTGATAGGTCCGGGGAGCTGTTTTTT. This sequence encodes CASSKWGRGDRSGELFF.

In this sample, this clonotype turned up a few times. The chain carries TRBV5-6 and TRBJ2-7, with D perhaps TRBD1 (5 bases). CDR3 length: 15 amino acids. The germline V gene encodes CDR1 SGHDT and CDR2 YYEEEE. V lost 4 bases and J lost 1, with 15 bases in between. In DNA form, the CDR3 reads TGTGCCAGCAGCGTAACGCCCAGGGATTCCTACGAGCAGTACTTC. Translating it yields CASSVTPRDSYEQYF.

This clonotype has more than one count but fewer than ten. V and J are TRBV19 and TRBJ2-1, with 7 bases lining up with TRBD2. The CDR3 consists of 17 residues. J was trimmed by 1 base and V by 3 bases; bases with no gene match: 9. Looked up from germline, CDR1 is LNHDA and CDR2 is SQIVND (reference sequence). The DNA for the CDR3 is TGTGCCAGTAGTATCGGACTTGGAGCGGGATCCTACAATGAGCAGTTCTTC. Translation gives CASSIGLGAGSYNEQFF.

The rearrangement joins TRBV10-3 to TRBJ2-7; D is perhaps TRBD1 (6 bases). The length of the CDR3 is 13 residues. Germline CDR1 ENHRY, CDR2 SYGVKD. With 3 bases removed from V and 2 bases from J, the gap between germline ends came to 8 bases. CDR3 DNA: TGTGCCATCAGTGAAGACAGGACCTACGAGCAGTACTTC. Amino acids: CAISEDRTYEQYF.

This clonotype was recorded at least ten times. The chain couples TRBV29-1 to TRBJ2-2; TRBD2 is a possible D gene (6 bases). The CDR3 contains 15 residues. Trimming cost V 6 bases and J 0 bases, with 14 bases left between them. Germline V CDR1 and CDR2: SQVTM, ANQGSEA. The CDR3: CSVKYAGPNTGELFF. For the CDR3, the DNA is TGCAGCGTCAAATATGCGGGGCCGAACACCGGGGAGCTGTTTTTT.

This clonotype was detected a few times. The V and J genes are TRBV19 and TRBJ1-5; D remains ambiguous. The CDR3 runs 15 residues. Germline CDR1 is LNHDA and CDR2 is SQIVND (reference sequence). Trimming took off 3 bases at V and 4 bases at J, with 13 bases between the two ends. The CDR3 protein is CASSIDSWENQPQHF. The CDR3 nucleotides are TGTGCCAGTAGTATTGATAGCTGGGAAAATCAGCCCCAGCATTTT. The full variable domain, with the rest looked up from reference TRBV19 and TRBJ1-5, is DGGITQSPKYLFRKEGQNVTLSCEQNLNHDAMYWYRQDPGQGLRLIYYSQIVNDFQKGDIAEGYSVSREKKESFPLTVTSAQKNPTAFYLCASSIDSWENQPQHFGDGTRLSIL.

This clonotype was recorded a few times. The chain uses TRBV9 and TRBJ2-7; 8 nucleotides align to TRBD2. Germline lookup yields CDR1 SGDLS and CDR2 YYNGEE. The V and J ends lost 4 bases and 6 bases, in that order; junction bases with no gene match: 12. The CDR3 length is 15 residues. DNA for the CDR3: TGTGCCAGCAGCCCTTATTTGGGGACTAGTAGCGAGCAGTACTTC. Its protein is CASSPYLGTSSEQYF.

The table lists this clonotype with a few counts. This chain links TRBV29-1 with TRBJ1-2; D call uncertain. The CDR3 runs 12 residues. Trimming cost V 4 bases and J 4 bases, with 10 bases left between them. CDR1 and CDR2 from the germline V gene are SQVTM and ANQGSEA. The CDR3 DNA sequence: TGCAGCGTTGTTGGCAGGCGCTATGGCTACACCTTC. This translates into CSVVGRRYGYTF.